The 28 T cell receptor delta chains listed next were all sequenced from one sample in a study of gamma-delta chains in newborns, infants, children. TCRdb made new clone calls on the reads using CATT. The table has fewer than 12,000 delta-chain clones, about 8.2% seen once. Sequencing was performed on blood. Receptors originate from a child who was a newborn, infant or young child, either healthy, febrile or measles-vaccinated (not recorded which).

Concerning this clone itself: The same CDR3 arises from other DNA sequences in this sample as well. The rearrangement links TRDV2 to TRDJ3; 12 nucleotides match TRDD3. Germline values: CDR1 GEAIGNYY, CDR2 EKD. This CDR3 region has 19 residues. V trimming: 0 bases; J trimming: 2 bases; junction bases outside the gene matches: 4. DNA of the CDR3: TGTGCCTGTGACACCTTACTGGGGGATACCACCTGGGACACCCGACAGATGTTTTTC. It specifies CACDTLLGDTTWDTRQMFF.

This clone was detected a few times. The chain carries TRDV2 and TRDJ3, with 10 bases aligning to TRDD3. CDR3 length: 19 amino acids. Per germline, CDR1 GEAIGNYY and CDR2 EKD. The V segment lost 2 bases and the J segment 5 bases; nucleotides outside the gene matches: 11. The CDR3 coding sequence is TGTGCCTGTGACATTCTGGGGGATAATCCTTCGCGGGACACCCGACAGATGTTTTTC. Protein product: CACDILGDNPSRDTRQMFF.

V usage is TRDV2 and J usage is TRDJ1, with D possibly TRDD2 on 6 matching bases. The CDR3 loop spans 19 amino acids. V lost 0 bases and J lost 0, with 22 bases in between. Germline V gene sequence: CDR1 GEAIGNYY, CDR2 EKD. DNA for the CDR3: TGTGCCTGTGACACCTTTCCTAAGGGGCTGAGACTACACACCGATAAACTCATCTTT. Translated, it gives CACDTFPKGLRLHTDKLIF.

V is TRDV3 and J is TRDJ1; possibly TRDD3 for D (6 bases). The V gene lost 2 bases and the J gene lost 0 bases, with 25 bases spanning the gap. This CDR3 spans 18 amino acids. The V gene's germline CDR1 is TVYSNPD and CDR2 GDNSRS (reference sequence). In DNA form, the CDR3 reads TGTGCCTTTGGTTTTCGACCTCGCCCGGGGGACTACACCGATAAACTCATCTTT. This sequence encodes CAFGFRPRPGDYTDKLIF.

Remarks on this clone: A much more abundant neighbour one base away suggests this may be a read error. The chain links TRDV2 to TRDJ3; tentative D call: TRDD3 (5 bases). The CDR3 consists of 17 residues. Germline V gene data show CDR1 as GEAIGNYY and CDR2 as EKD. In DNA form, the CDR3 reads TGTGCCTGTGACATTACTGGACTCTCCGGGGACACCCGACAGATGTTTTTC. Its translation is CACDITGLSGDTRQMFF.

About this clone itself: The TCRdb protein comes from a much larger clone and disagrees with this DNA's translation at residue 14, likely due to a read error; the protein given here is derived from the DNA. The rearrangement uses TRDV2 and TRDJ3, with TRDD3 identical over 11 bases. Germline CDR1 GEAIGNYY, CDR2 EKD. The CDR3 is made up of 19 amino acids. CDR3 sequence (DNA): TGTGCCTGTGACACCGTACTGGGGGATAGCTCCTGGGACATCCGACAGATGTTTTTC. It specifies CACDTVLGDSSWDIRQMFF.

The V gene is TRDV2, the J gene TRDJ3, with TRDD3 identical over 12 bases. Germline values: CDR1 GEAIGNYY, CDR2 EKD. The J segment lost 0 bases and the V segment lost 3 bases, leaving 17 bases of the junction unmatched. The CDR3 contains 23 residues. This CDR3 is CACDPIPRHTGGYSSWDTRQMFF. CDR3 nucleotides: TGTGCCTGTGACCCAATTCCTCGGCATACTGGGGGATACAGCTCCTGGGACACCCGACAGATGTTTTTC.

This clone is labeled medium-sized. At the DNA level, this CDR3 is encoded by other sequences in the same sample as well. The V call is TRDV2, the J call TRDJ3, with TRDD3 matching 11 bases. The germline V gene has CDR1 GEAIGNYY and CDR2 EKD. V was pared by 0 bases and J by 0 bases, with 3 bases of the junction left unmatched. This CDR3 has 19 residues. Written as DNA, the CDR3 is TGTGCCTGTGACACCTGGGGGATACGGAGCTCCTGGGACACCCGACAGATGTTTTTC. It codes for CACDTWGIRSSWDTRQMFF.

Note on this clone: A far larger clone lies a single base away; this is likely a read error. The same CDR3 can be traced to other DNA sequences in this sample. CDR3 protein: CACDRVLGDTPTWDTRQMFF. Written as DNA, the CDR3 is TGTGCCTGTGACCGAGTACTGGGGGATACGCCAACCTGGGACACCCGACAGATGTTCTTC. V is TRDV2 and J is TRDJ3; 13 nucleotides line up with TRDD3. Per the germline V gene, CDR1 is GEAIGNYY and CDR2 is EKD. This CDR3 is 20 amino acids long.

CDR3 amino acids: CAASTLSQLGDNQVGKLIF. CDR3 DNA sequence: TGTGCAGCAAGCACGCTCAGCCAGCTGGGGGATAATCAGGTCGGTAAACTCATCTTT. The V and J genes are TRAV29/DV5 and TRDJ1; 10 positions match TRDD3. Unmatched junction bases numbered 22, after V lost 1 base and J lost 7 bases. CDR3 size: 19 residues. Looked up from germline, CDR1 is NSMFDY and CDR2 is ISSIKDK.

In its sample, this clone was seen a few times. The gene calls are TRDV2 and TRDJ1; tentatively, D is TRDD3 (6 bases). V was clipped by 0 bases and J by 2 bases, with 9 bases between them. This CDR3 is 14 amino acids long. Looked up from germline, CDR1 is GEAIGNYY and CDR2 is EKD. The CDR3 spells CACDTAGETDKLIF. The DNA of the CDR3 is TGTGCCTGTGACACCGCTGGGGAGACCGATAAACTCATCTTT.

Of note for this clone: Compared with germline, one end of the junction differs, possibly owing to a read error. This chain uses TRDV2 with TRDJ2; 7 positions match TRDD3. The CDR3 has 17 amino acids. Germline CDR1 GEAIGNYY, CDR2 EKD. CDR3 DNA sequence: TGTGCCTGTGACCCTCTACTGGGGTCCCCTTTGACAGCACGACTCTTCTTT. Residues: CACDPLLGSPLTARLFF.

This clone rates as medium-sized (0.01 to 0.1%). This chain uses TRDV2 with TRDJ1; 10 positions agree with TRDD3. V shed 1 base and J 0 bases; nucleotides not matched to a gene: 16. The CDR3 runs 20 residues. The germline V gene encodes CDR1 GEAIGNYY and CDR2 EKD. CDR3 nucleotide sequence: TGTGCCTGTGACACGGTACTGGGGGATGCCCGAAAAGCGTACACCGATAAACTCATCTTT. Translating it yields CACDTVLGDARKAYTDKLIF.

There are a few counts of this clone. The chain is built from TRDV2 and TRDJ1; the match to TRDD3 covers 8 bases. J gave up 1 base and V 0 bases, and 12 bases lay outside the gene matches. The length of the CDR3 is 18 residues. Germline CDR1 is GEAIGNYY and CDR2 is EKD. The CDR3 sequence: CACDTVRGIKGFTDKLIF. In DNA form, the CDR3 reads TGTGCCTGTGACACCGTGCGGGGGATAAAGGGTTTCACCGATAAACTCATCTTT.

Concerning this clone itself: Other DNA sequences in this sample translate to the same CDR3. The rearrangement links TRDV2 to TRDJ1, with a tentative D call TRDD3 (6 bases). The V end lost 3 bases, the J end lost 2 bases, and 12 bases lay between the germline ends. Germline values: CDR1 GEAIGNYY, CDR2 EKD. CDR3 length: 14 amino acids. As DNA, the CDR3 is TGTGCCTGTGACTTACTGGGAGATACCGATAAACTCATCTTT. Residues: CACDLLGDTDKLIF.

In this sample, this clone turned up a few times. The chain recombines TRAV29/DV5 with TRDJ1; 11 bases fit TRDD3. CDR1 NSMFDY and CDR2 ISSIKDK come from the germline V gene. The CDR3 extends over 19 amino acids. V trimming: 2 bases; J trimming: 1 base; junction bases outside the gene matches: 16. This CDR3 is CAASAPRYWGIESTDKLIF. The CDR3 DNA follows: TGTGCAGCAAGTGCCCCCCGGTACTGGGGGATAGAGTCCACCGATAAACTCATCTTT. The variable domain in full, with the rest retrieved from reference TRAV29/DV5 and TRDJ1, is DQQVKQNSPSLSVQEGRISILNCDYTNSMFDYFLWYKKYPAEGPTFLISISSIKDKNEDGRFTVFLNKSAKHLSLHIVPSQPGDSAVYFCAASAPRYWGIESTDKLIFGKGTRVTVEP.

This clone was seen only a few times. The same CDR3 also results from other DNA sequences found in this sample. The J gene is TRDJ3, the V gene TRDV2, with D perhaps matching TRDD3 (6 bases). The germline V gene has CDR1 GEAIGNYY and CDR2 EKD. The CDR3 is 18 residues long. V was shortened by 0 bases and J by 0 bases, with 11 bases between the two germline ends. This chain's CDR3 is CACDTGGPSSWDTRQMFF. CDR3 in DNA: TGTGCCTGTGACACCGGGGGACCGAGCTCCTGGGACACCCGACAGATGTTTTTC.

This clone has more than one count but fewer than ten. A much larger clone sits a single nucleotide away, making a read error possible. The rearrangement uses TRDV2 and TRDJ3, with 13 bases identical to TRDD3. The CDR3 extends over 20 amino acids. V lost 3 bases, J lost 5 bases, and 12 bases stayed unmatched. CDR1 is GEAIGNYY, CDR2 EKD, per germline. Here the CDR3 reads CACDRVLGDTPTRDTRQMFF. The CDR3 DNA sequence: TGTGCCTGTGACCGAGTACTGGGGGATACGCCAACCCGGGACACCCGACAGATGTTTTTC.

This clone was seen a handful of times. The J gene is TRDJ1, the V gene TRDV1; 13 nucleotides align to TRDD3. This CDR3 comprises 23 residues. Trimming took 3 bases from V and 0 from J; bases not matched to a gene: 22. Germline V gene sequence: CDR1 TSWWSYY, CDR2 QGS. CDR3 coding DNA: TGTGCTCTTGGGGACCCTTCCTACGGGGTGCACTGGGGGATACGCGGGTACACCGATAAACTCATCTTT. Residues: CALGDPSYGVHWGIRGYTDKLIF.

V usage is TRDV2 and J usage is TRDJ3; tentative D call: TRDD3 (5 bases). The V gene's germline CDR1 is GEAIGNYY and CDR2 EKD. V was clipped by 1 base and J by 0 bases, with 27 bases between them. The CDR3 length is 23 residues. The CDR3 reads CACDTAESTGSLKSSWDTRQMFF. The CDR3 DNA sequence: TGTGCCTGTGACACGGCCGAGTCTACGGGATCCCTAAAAAGCTCCTGGGACACCCGACAGATGTTTTTC.

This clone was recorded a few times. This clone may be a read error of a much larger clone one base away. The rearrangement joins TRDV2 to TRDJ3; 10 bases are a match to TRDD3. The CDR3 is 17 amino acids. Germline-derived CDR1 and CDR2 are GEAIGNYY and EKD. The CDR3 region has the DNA TGTGCCTGTGACAGTACTGGGGGATCCTGGGACACCCGACGGATGTTTTTC. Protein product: CACDSTGGSWDTRRMFF.

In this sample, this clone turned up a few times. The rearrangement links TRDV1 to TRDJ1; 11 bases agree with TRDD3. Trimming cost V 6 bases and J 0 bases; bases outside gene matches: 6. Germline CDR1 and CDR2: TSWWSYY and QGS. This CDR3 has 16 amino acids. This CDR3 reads CALGSWGIPYTDKLIF. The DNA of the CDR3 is TGTGCTCTTGGTTCCTGGGGGATACCTTACACCGATAAACTCATCTTT.

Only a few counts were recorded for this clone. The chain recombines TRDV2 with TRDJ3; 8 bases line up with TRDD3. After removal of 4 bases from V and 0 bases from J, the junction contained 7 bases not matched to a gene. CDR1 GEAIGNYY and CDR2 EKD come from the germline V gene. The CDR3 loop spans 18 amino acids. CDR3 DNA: TGTGCCTGTGATTTACTGGGGGCTAGCTCCTGGGACACCCGACAGATGTTTTTC. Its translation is CACDLLGASSWDTRQMFF.

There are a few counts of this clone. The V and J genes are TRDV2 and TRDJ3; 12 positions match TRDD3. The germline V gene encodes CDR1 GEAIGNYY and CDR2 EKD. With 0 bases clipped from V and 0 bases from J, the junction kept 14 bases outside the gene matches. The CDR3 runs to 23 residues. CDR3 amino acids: CACDTVRLGDTRQSSWDTRQMFF. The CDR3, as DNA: TGTGCCTGTGACACCGTGCGACTGGGGGATACACGCCAATCCTCCTGGGACACCCGACAGATGTTTTTC.

The CDR3 spells CACDTLGIDTDKLIF. CDR3 nucleotide sequence: TGTGCCTGTGACACCTTAGGGATCGACACCGATAAACTCATCTTT. The rearrangement links TRDV2 to TRDJ1; tentative D call: TRDD3 (5 bases). V lost 0 bases to trimming and J lost 0 bases, with 10 bases between them. This CDR3 has 15 amino acids. CDR1 and CDR2 from the germline V gene are GEAIGNYY and EKD.

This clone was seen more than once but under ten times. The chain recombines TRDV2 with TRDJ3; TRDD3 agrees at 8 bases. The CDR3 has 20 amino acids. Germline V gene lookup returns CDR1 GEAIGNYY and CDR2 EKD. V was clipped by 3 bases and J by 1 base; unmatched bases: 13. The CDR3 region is CACDSFTGGPPSWDTRQMFF. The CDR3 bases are TGTGCCTGTGACTCCTTTACTGGGGGTCCCCCTTCCTGGGACACCCGACAGATGTTTTTC.

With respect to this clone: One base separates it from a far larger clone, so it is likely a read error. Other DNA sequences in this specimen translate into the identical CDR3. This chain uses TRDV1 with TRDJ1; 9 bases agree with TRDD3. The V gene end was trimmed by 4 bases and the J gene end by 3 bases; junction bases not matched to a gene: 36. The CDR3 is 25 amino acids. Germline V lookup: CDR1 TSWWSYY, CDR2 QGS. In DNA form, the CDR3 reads TGTGCTCTTGGGGGCTACCCAGAGGTCTTTGCTTTACTGGGGGACACGGGGACTCACCCCGATAAACTCATCTTT. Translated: CALGGYPEVFALLGDTGTHPDKLIF.

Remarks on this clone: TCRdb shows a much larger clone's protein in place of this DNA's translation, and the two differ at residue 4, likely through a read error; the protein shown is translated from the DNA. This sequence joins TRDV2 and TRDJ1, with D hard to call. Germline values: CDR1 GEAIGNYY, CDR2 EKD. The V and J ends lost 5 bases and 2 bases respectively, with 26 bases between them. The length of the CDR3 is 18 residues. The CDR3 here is CACGQVPPRGADTDKLIF. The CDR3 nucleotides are TGTGCCTGTGGCCAAGTACCCCCCCGAGGTGCTGATACCGATAAACTCATCTTT.